Presented here are 10 T cell receptor beta chains from one specimen sequenced in a study of control samples from healthy donors and cancer patients. Data came from immunoSEQ multiplex PCR; TCRdb stores just in-frame clones and leaves some out. The repertoire holds about 18,000 clones, with 80% to 90% as singletons. Sequenced sample: PBMCs. These TCRs come from a woman aged 70-85 years with lung cancer.

The chain combines TRBV18 with TRBJ2-1, with 10 bases aligning to TRBD2. Trimming removed 3 bases from V and 3 bases from J; junction bases left unmatched: 2. CDR1 and CDR2 (germline): KGHSH, LQKENI. The CDR3 length is 15 residues. The CDR3 bases are TGTGCCAGCTCACCTCTAGCGGGAGACTACAATGAGCAGTTCTTC. Translation: CASSPLAGDYNEQFF. The whole variable domain, remainder taken from reference TRBV18 and TRBJ2-1, is NAGVMQNPRHLVRRRGQEARLRCSPMKGHSHVYWYRQLPEEGLKFMVYLQKENIIDESGMPKERFSAEFPKEGPSILRIQQVVRGDSAAYFCASSPLAGDYNEQFFGPGTRLTVL.

This clone was counted between two and nine times. CDR3 amino acids: CASSLRGRGDTEAFF. The CDR3 bases are TGTGCCAGCAGTTTAAGGGGCAGGGGGGACACTGAAGCTTTCTTT. This chain connects TRBV27 to TRBJ1-1; 7 bases match TRBD1. Trimming at V came to 2 bases and at J to 3 bases, leaving 6 bases not matched to a gene. Germline CDR1 reads MNHEY; CDR2 reads SMNVEV (reference sequence). The CDR3 covers 15 residues.

This chain uses TRBV29-1 with TRBJ2-7; 9 bases line up with TRBD1. The CDR3 sequence is 13 residues long. Unmatched junction bases numbered 6, after V lost 5 bases and J lost 4 bases. The germline gives CDR1 SQVTM, CDR2 ANQGSEA. The CDR3 loop reads CSVLTGGRYEQYF. In nucleotides, the CDR3 is TGCAGCGTTCTGACAGGGGGAAGGTACGAGCAGTACTTC.

The J gene is TRBJ2-7, the V gene TRBV4-2; D may match TRBD1 or TRBD2 (7 bases each). The CDR3 contains 17 residues. Trimming took off 4 bases at V and 4 bases at J, with 23 bases between the two ends. Germline CDR1 reads LGHNA; CDR2 reads YNFKEQ. The CDR3 nucleotides read TGTGCCAGCAGCCCCGGCGGGGCAGGGGGGGACTTATACGAGCAGTACTTC. It codes for CASSPGGAGGDLYEQYF.

By proportion, this clone is medium-sized. The V and J genes are TRBV11-2 and TRBJ1-1; perhaps TRBD1 as D (5 bases). The CDR3 is made up of 15 amino acids. The V gene lost 4 bases and the J gene lost 5 bases, with 17 bases spanning the gap. Germline V lookup: CDR1 SGHAT, CDR2 FQNNGV. CDR3 in amino acids: CASSSRGQGKTEAFF. The CDR3, as DNA: TGTGCCAGCAGCTCACGCGGCCAGGGCAAGACTGAAGCTTTCTTT.

The V gene is TRBV6-1, the J gene TRBJ2-1, with D perhaps assigned TRBD1 or TRBD2 (5 bases each). Between the trimmed V and J ends, which lost 2 bases and 6 bases, there was a span of 17 bases. Germline V gene sequence: CDR1 MNHNS, CDR2 SASEGT. This CDR3 region has 16 residues. CDR3 coding DNA: TGTGCCAGCAGTGAACTAGCAGGGAATTTATTCAATGAGCAGTTCTTC. This sequence encodes CASSELAGNLFNEQFF.

The V and J genes are TRBV7-2 and TRBJ2-7; D unclear. This CDR3 is built from 12 residues. V lost 3 bases to trimming and J lost 5 bases, with 8 bases between them. The germline V gene encodes CDR1 SGHTA and CDR2 FQGNSA. The CDR3 DNA sequence: TGTGCCAGCAGCTTTAATCTGGACGAGCAGTACTTC. Amino acid sequence: CASSFNLDEQYF.

The rearrangement uses TRBV28 and TRBJ1-2; tentatively, D is TRBD1 (5 bases). Germline assignment: CDR1 MDHEN and CDR2 SYDVKM. V shed 8 bases and J shed 4 bases, with 17 bases lying between them. The CDR3 has 14 residues. DNA of the CDR3: TGTGCCAGCGGGCCGGGACTGACCTTCTATGGCTACACCTTC. Translated: CASGPGLTFYGYTF.

For the CDR3, the DNA is TGTGCCAGCAGCGACTACTACGAGCAGTACTTC. Its protein product is CASSDYYEQYF. The chain has TRBV12-3 or TRBV12-4 and TRBJ2-7; D may be TRBD2 (5 bases). Between the trimmed V and J ends, which lost 6 bases and 3 bases, there was a span of 6 bases. This CDR3 is built from 11 residues.

V usage is TRBV15 and J usage is TRBJ2-3; 10 bases are shared with TRBD2. The germline gives CDR1 LNHNV, CDR2 YYDKDF (reference sequence). J lost 8 bases, V lost 6 bases, and 14 bases had no gene match. This CDR3 spans 16 amino acids. CDR3 loop: CATSLLAGSVAGTQYF. CDR3 sequence (DNA): TGTGCCACCAGTCTACTAGCGGGAAGTGTGGCAGGTACGCAGTATTTT.